The T cell receptor beta chain described here comes from a study of blood T cell repertoires in COVID-19. Across the whole study: The analysed material was cDNA or gDNA that came from T cells, B-cell-depleted T cells, or PBMCs.

Between the trimmed V and J ends, which lost 5 bases and 5 bases, there was a span of 22 bases. CDR1 MNHEY and CDR2 SMNVEV come from the germline V gene (reference sequence). The CDR3 spans 16 residues. The table came from immunoSEQ multiplex PCR; TCRdb's copy has only in-frame clones and leaves some out. The sample has roughly 150,000 clones, 65% to 90% seen once. Specimen: peripheral blood. The V call is TRBV27, the J call TRBJ2-7; a weak D match, TRBD2 (5 bases). The receptor comes from a man aged 45-65 years with acute or convalescent COVID-19. Here the CDR3 reads CASSGHSGRRADEQYF. In DNA form, the CDR3 reads TGTGCCAGCAGTGGGCACAGTGGCAGAAGAGCGGACGAGCAGTACTTC.